This T cell receptor beta chain was found in a study of blood T cells in healthy people across ages. J gave up 5 bases and V 4 bases, and 11 bases lay outside the gene matches. CDR1 SGDLS and CDR2 YYNGEE come from the germline V gene. The length of the CDR3 is 15 residues. Using a J-beta primer mix together with a sample-barcoded 5' primer, a second PCR was run for roughly 7 to 12 cycles. MiXCR was run by TCRdb on the 5' RACE reads, yielding one entry per CDR3 protein. The table lists under 2,000,000 distinct CDR3 sequences, 49% of them singletons. The source is a woman aged 40 to 50 in good health. J is TRBJ2-5 and V is TRBV9, with 7 bases that match TRBD2. Sequencing input: blood. The CDR3 nucleotides read TGTGCCAGCAGCCCACTAGCGCCAAGTGGGGAGACCCAGTACTTC. Translated, it gives CASSPLAPSGETQYF.